Below are 14 T cell receptor beta chains sequenced from a single sample in a study of blood T cell repertoires in COVID-19 (dated by TCRdb to about 2020). Library preparation was by the immunoSEQ multiplex PCR assay. The table comes from immuneACCESS by way of TCRdb, which keeps in-frame sequences with V and J called. Part of the clones is missing from these tables; in studies checked, under half for an unresolved V gene and the rest for unknown reasons. Here the sample has some 380,000 clones; roughly 88% occur a single time. 2% to 2.5% of the sample comes from the top ten. The source material was PBMCs or T cells enriched from blood (not recorded which). These receptors were obtained from a woman in her thirties or forties with acute COVID-19.

Notes on this clone: This sample includes further DNA sequences coding for the same CDR3. The chain combines TRBV6-5 with TRBJ1-3, with D possibly being TRBD1 (6 bases). The CDR3 sequence is 13 residues long. Deletions cut 5 bases from V and 2 bases from J, with 7 bases between. Germline CDR1 and CDR2: MNHEY and SVGAGI. As DNA, the CDR3 is TGTGCCAGCAGTCGGACAGCTGGAAACACCATATATTTT. This translates into CASSRTAGNTIYF.

The chain employs TRBV9 and TRBJ2-7; 9 positions match TRBD2. There are 15 residues in the CDR3. The ends lost 3 bases at V and 2 bases at J; junction bases unmatched: 6. Germline values: CDR1 SGDLS, CDR2 YYNGEE. CDR3 in amino acids: CASSEIAGDAYEQYF. Written as DNA, the CDR3 is TGTGCCAGCAGCGAAATAGCGGGGGATGCCTACGAGCAGTACTTC. The full variable domain, in which reference TRBV9 and TRBJ2-7 provide the parts outside the CDR3, is DSGVTQTPKHLITATGQRVTLRCSPRSGDLSVYWYQQSLDQGLQFLIQYYNGEERAKGNILERFSAQQFPDLHSELNLSSLELGDSALYFCASSEIAGDAYEQYFGPGTRLTVT.

V usage is TRBV21-1 and J usage is TRBJ2-2; the table calls TRBD1, which could not be checked here. TRBV21-1 is recorded as a pseudogene. This CDR3 has 16 amino acids. The CDR3 nucleotides read TGTGCCAGCAGCAGGGGCCACAGGGAAGCCACCGGGGAGCTGTTTTTT. Protein: CASSRGHREATGELFF.

V and J are TRBV5-8 and TRBJ2-3; possibly TRBD1 for D (7 bases). This CDR3 spans 16 amino acids. With 4 bases removed from V and 4 bases from J, the gap between germline ends came to 19 bases. Germline lookup yields CDR1 SGHTS and CDR2 YDEGEE. The CDR3 loop reads CASSTWRGTESDTQYF. The CDR3 DNA reads TGTGCCAGCAGCACATGGAGGGGGACAGAGTCAGATACGCAGTATTTT.

The chain uses TRBV3-1 (or the pseudogene TRBV3-2) and TRBJ1-6, with D perhaps TRBD1 (5 bases). Trimming pared 4 bases from V and 7 bases from J, leaving 23 bases between. This CDR3 has 18 amino acids. Germline CDR1 is LGHDT and CDR2 is YNNKEL (reference sequence). The CDR3 loop is CASSLPTAQLTRNSPLHF. The CDR3 coding sequence is TGTGCCAGCAGCCTTCCGACAGCCCAACTCACTCGGAATTCACCCCTCCACTTT.

This clone is a singleton in its sample. CDR3 in DNA: TGTGCCAGCAGTTTATCCGGACTAGCGGGTACCTACGAGCAGTACTTC. Translated, it gives CASSLSGLAGTYEQYF. The J gene is TRBJ2-7, the V gene TRBV27; 11 bases line up with TRBD2. The length of the CDR3 is 16 residues. J lost 2 bases, V lost 0 bases, and 3 bases had no gene match. The germline gives CDR1 MNHEY, CDR2 SMNVEV (reference sequence).

This rearrangement joins TRBV5-1 to TRBJ1-3; D perhaps matches TRBD1 (6 bases). Looked up from germline, CDR1 is SGHRS and CDR2 is YFSETQ. The CDR3 consists of 14 residues. V gave up 4 bases and J gave up 2 bases, with 10 bases separating them. CDR3 sequence reads: CASSAQGAGNTIYF. In nucleotides, the CDR3 is TGCGCCAGCAGCGCACAGGGCGCTGGAAACACCATATATTTT.

The rearrangement uses TRBV10-3 and TRBJ1-6; no clear D. V dropped 2 bases and J dropped 9 bases, with 11 bases sitting between them. Germline V gene lookup returns CDR1 ENHRY and CDR2 SYGVKD. CDR3 size: 14 residues. The CDR3 spells CAISEGSQTSPLHF. CDR3 in DNA: TGTGCCATCAGTGAGGGGAGTCAGACTTCACCCCTCCACTTT.

The J gene is TRBJ1-5, the V gene TRBV4-1; D not certain. With 1 base removed from V and 4 bases from J, the gap between germline ends came to 8 bases. The CDR3 length is 14 residues. Germline assignment: CDR1 MGHRA and CDR2 YSYEKL. In DNA form, the CDR3 reads TGCGCCAGCAGCCAAGTTCCGGGGAATCAGCCCCAGCATTTT. It encodes CASSQVPGNQPQHF.

The chain combines TRBV5-4 with TRBJ1-3; TRBD1 matches 7 bases. This CDR3 has 16 residues. Looked up from germline, CDR1 is SGHNT and CDR2 is YYREEE (reference sequence). V lost 4 bases and J lost 0; bases outside the gene matches: 7. The CDR3 loop is CASSRGQLVSGNTIYF. The DNA of the CDR3 is TGTGCCAGCAGCCGGGGACAGCTAGTCTCTGGAAACACCATATATTTT. The full variable domain, in which reference TRBV5-4 and TRBJ1-3 provide the parts outside the CDR3, is ETGVTQSPTHLIKTRGQQVTLRCSSQSGHNTVSWYQQALGQGPQFIFQYYREEENGRGNFPPRFSGLQFPNYSSELNVNALELDDSALYLCASSRGQLVSGNTIYFGEGSWLTVV.

The gene calls are TRBV21-1 and TRBJ1-3; the table gives TRBD1 as D, unverified against the DNA. TRBV21-1 is listed as a pseudogene. The CDR3 length is 16 residues. The CDR3 nucleotides read TGTGCCAGCAGCAAACGTCAGAAAAACTCTGGAAACACCATATATTTT. Translated: CASSKRQKNSGNTIYF.

CDR3 in amino acids: CASSQSGEGNYGYTF. In DNA, the CDR3 is TGCGCCAGCAGCCAATCAGGGGAAGGCAACTATGGCTACACCTTC. This chain uses TRBV4-1 with TRBJ1-2; TRBD1 is a possible D gene (6 bases). Trimming took 2 bases from V and 2 from J, leaving 12 bases between them. Germline-derived CDR1 and CDR2 are MGHRA and YSYEKL. This CDR3 comprises 15 residues.

Only a few counts were recorded for this clone. This chain connects TRBV7-9 to TRBJ1-2; TRBD1 matches 7 bases. The trim removed 5 bases at V and 9 bases at J, leaving 9 bases unmatched. The germline V gene has CDR1 SEHNR and CDR2 FQNEAQ (reference sequence). This CDR3 has 13 residues. CDR3 protein: CASSPIAGGSYTF. CDR3 bases: TGTGCCAGCAGCCCTATTGCAGGGGGAAGCTACACCTTC.

The V call is TRBV18, the J call TRBJ1-5, with a possible D match to TRBD1 (6 bases). Trimming stripped 5 bases from V and 5 bases from J, with 19 bases between. Germline values: CDR1 KGHSH, CDR2 LQKENI. This CDR3 contains 16 residues. Here the CDR3 DNA reads TGTGCCAGCTCAGAGTCCACGGGACACGATTATCAGCCCCAGCATTTT. Protein: CASSESTGHDYQPQHF. Full variable domain (missing parts from reference TRBV18 and TRBJ1-5): NAGVMQNPRHLVRRRGQEARLRCSPMKGHSHVYWYRQLPEEGLKFMVYLQKENIIDESGMPKERFSAEFPKEGPSILRIQQVVRGDSAAYFCASSESTGHDYQPQHFGDGTRLSIL.